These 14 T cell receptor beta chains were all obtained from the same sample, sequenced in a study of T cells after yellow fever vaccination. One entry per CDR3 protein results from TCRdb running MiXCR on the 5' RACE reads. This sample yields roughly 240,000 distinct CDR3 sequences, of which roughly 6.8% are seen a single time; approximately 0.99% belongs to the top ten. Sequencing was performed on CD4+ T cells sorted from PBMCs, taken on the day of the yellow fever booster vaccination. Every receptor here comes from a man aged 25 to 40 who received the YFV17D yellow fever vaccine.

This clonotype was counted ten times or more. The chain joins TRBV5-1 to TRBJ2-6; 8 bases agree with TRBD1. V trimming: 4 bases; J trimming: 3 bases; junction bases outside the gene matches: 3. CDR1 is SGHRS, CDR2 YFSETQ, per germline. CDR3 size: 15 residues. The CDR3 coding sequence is TGCGCCAGCAGCGAGGACAGGGATGGGGCCAACGTCCTGACTTTC. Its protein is CASSEDRDGANVLTF.

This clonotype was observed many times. CDR3 nucleotide sequence: TGTGCCTGGAGTCGGGACAGCCACGACCACGGTGAGCAGTTCTTC. Translated, it gives CAWSRDSHDHGEQFF. The chain is built from TRBV30 and TRBJ2-1; 7 bases fit TRBD1. The CDR3 consists of 15 residues. Germline CDR1 is GTSNPN and CDR2 is SVGIG (reference sequence). V trimming: 2 bases; J trimming: 9 bases; junction bases outside the gene matches: 13.

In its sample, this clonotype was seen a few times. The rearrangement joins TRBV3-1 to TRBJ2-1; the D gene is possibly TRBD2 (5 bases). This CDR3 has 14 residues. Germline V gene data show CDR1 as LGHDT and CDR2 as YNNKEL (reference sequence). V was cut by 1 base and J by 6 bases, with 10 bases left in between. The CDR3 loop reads CASSQGWRVNEQFF. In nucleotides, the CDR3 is TGTGCCAGCAGCCAAGGATGGCGGGTCAATGAGCAGTTCTTC.

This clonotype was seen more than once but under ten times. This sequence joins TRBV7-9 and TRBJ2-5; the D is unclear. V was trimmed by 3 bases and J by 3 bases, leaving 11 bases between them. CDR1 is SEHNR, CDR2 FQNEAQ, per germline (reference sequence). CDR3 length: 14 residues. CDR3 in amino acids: CASSFLQGKETQYF. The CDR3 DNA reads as TGTGCCAGCAGCTTTCTTCAAGGAAAAGAGACCCAGTACTTC.

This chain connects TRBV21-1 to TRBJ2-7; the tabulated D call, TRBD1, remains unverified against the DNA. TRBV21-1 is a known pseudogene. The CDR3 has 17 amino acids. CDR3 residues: CASSKERQGQGTGEQYF. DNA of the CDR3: TGTGCCAGCAGCAAAGAGAGACAAGGACAGGGCACGGGCGAGCAGTACTTC.

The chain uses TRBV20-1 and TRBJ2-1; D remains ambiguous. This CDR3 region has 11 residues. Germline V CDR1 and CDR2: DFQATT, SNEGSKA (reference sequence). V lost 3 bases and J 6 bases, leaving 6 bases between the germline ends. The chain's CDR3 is CSARFSNEQFF. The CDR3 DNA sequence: TGCAGTGCTAGGTTCAGCAATGAGCAGTTCTTC.

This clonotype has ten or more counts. DNA for the CDR3: TGTGCCAGCAGCGTAATACCGCTAGCGGGAGTGTCAGAGCAGTTCTTC. Translation: CASSVIPLAGVSEQFF. The V and J genes are TRBV9 and TRBJ2-1, with TRBD2 identical over 10 bases. The V gene's germline CDR1 is SGDLS and CDR2 YYNGEE. With V trimmed by 1 base and J by 10 bases, 11 bases remained unmatched. The length of the CDR3 is 16 residues.

The CDR3 loop is CASRETGAYEQYF. The CDR3 DNA reads as TGTGCCAGCAGAGAGACAGGGGCCTACGAGCAGTACTTC. V is TRBV5-5 and J is TRBJ2-7; 8 bases map to TRBD1. Trimming at V came to 5 bases and at J to 2 bases, leaving 3 bases not matched to a gene. This CDR3 contains 13 residues. Germline V lookup: CDR1 SGHKS, CDR2 YYEKEE (reference sequence).

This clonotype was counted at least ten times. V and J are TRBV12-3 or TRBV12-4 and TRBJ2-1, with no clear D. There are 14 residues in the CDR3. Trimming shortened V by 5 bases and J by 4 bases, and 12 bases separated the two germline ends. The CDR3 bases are TGTGCCAGCAGTCCCCGGAGCGAATACAATGAGCAGTTCTTC. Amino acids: CASSPRSEYNEQFF.

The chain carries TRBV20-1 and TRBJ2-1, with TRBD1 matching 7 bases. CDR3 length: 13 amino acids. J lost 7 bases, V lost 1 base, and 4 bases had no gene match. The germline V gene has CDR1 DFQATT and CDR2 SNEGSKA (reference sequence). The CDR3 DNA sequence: TGCAGTGCTAGAGCACAGGGGTTGAATGAGCAGTTCTTC. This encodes CSARAQGLNEQFF.

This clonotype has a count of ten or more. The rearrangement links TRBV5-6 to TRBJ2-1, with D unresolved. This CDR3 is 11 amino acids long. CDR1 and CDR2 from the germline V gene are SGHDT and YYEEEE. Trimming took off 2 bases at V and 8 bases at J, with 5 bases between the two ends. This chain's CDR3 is CASSLYDEQFF. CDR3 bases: TGTGCCAGCAGCTTATACGATGAGCAGTTCTTC.

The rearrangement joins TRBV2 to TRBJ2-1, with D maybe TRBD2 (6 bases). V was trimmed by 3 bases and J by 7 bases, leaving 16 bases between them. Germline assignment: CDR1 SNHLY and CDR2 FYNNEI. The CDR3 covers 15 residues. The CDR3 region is CASSDGSSARNEQFF. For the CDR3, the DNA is TGTGCCAGCAGTGATGGTTCTAGCGCCAGAAATGAGCAGTTCTTC.

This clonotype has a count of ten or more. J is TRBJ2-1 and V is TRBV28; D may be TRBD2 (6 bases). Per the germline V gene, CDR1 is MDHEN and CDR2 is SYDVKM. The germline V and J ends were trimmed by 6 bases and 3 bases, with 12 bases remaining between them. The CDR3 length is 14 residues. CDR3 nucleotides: TGTGCCAGCAGGGTGCGGGAAATCTACAATGAGCAGTTCTTC. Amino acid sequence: CASRVREIYNEQFF.

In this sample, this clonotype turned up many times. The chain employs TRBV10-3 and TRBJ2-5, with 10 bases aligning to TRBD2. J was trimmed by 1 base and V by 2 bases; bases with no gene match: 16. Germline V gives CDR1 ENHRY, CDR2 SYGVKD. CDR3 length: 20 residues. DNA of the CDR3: TGTGCCATCAGTGAGATGAAGCTAGCGGGAGAACGGCTGGTCCAAGAGACCCAGTACTTC. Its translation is CAISEMKLAGERLVQETQYF.